This T cell receptor beta chain was recovered during a study of long-term antiretroviral therapy in people with HIV (dated 2022 in TCRdb). In terms of the full investigation: The earliest samples were collected approximately a decade before the 2015 WHO recommendation for immediate ART, a period when ART was typically delayed until CD4 counts fell. The cohort contributed 150 to 200 cryopreserved PBMC samples from around 33 adults with confirmed HIV infection, collected serially over a mean of approximately 6 years (range 1-12). A retrospective serial study tested whether changes in peripheral blood TRB repertoire composition and diversity were associated with ART initiation and durable HIV suppression. Eleven of the 30 participants with HIV were female. No cross-contamination during QIAcube processing was seen in test extractions of a monoclonal T-cell line run alongside around 30 polyclonal samples.

What the work shows at the level of the full study, not this receptor alone: Starting ART was linked to a significant rise in TRB diversity, yet even after long-term ART the diversity remained significantly lower than in transplant donor controls. The samples were dated from the mid-2000s to the late 2010s, and the ART regimens that were used may be less effective than current ART regimens. Because PBMC availability was limited, only the TCR beta chain was sequenced, with no alpha chain pairing. Compared with controls, HIV repertoires had narrower CDR3 length ranges, and the network structure pointed to an antigen-experienced repertoire that shifted only slightly toward naive after ART. Expanded TRB clones identified before ART initiation dominated the repertoire across all time points, though the dominance fluctuated and decreased in many PLHIV after ART. Because cell numbers in pre-ART samples were limited, unsorted PBMC were profiled instead of sorted CD4+ and CD8+ T cells. Inferences about post-ART repertoire changes were limited because no data were available on ART adherence, viral resistance or therapy changes.

Concerning this clone itself: Its target antigen remains unknown. Per-nucleotide qualities are absent, and no much larger clonotype sits a single base away.

To be included, a participant needed at least one PBMC sample from before ART initiation plus at least two post-ART samples. Treatment was received in the United States of America by all participants with HIV. Before DNA extraction, cryopreserved samples of roughly 0.85-10 million PBMC were thawed and washed. At the time of the earliest PBMC sample, participants with HIV were aged between about 20 and 60 years. PBMC samples were contributed by each participant from 1-4 timepoints before ART initiation and 2-8 timepoints after ART initiation, with a median of 7 samples. Serial HIV viral load, CD4+ T-cell count, ART history and demographic data were obtained for every participant. Genomic DNA was extracted from unsorted PBMC with a Qiagen kit on a QIAcube, processed in batches of 12 samples. The junction carries 5 bases between V and J, which are trimmed by 2 bases and 0 bases respectively. CDR1 SEHNR and CDR2 FQNEAQ were looked up in the germline V gene (reference sequence). Reading from cysteine to phenylalanine, the CDR3 counts 14 amino acids. Only the CDR3 DNA is retained, 42 bases long and in frame from the first base.

Sequencing of the TRB variable region was done with the immunoSEQ hsTCRB v3.0 assay at survey level resolution. The targeted TRB sequencing depth was roughly 40,000-55,000 T-cell genomes per sample. Pooled TRB libraries were sequenced on an Illumina MiSeq with a v3 150-cycle kit. Processing in the source paper ran as follows. Repertoire analysis was performed in R inside a reproducible Nextflow workflow that covered QC, data transformation and analysis. LymphoSeq2, an R package for exploring AIRR-Seq data, was used to implement the custom analyses. After excluding a few samples that yielded fewer than 5000 total TRB sequences, 150 to 200 HIV repertoires remained for analysis. Of the 188 retained HIV repertoires, under 65 were collected before and under 150 after ART initiation. Each repertoire was downsampled to 5000 TRB nucleotide sequences, and summary statistics were averaged across 100 downsampling iterations. Only TRB sequences with CDR3 regions of at least seven amino acids were retained for analysis. Two measures captured diversity: a Shannon entropy-derived clonality score and the Gini coefficient. In the repertoire networks, any two of the top 5000 CDR3 amino acid sequences were linked whenever the two sequences differed by an edit distance of one. Antigen specificity groups and MHC restriction were predicted for TRB CDR3 amino acid sequences with GLIPH2. To flag known associations with CMV, EBV, HIV or tissue antigens, CDR3 amino acid sequences were compared against VDJdb and McPAS-TCR. Pre-ART, post-ART and control groups were compared with Wilcoxon signed-rank tests and Holm-Bonferroni correction. The immuneACCESS repertoire file appears here via TCRdb, limited to in-frame rearrangements. These files lack a portion of the clones; in checked studies, under half of the deficit traces to unresolved V genes, and the cause of the others is not known. Clonal size and the V and J genes are those of that table, whereas D and trimming came from the DNA. This sample lists some 21,000 clones; around 86% were detected once. Jointly, the top ten make up 7.5% to 9.5% of the sample.

The sequence derives from a man between 18 and 29 years old with HIV. This chain joins TRBV7-9 to TRBJ2-1; no D segment can be confidently identified. The sequences come from unsorted PBMCs, collected 0.2 years before starting antiretroviral therapy. The DNA is TGTGCCAGCAGCTTAAGGGACTCCTACAATGAGCAGTTCTTC. Translated, it gives CASSLRDSYNEQFF.